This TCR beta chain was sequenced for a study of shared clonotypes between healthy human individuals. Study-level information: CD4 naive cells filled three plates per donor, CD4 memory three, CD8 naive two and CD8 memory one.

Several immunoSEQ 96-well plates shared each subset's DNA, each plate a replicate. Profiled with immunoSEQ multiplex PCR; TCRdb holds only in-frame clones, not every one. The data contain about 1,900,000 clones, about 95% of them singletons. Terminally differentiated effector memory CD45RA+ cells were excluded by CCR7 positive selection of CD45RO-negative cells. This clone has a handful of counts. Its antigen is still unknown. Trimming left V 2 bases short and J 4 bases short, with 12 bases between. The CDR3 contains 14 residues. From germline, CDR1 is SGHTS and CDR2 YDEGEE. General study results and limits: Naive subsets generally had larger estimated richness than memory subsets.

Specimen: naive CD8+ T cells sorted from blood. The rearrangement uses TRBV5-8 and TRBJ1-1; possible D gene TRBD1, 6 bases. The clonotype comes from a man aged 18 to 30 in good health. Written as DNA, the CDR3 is TGTGCCAGCAGCTTTTATACAGGGCCCACTGAAGCTTTCTTT. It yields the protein CASSFYTGPTEAFF.